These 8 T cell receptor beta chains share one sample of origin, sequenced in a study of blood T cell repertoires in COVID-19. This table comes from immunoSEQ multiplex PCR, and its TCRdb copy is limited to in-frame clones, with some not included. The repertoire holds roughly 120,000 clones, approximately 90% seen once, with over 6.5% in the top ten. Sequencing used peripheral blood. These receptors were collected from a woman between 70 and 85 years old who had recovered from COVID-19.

Here the CDR3 reads CASSFDRGNYEQFF. The CDR3 DNA reads as TGCGCCAGCAGCTTCGACAGGGGCAATTATGAGCAGTTCTTC. This rearrangement joins TRBV5-1 to TRBJ2-1, with TRBD1 matching over 8 bases. Germline V gives CDR1 SGHRS, CDR2 YFSETQ. Germline trimming cut 2 bases from V and 8 bases from J; bases unmatched to any gene: 6. This CDR3 spans 14 amino acids.

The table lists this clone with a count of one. The CDR3 DNA sequence: TGTGCCAGCAGCGTATCAGGGGGCGATGAAAAACTGTTTTTT. The encoded protein is CASSVSGGDEKLFF. The V and J genes are TRBV9 and TRBJ1-4, with 8 bases identical to TRBD1. V lost 1 base, J lost 6 bases, and 2 bases stayed unmatched. This CDR3 has 14 residues. Germline values: CDR1 SGDLS, CDR2 YYNGEE.

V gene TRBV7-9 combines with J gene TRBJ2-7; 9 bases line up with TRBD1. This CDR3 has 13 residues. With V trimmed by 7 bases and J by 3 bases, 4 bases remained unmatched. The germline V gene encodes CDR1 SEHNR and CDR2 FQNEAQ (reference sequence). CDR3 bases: TGTGCCAGCAACGACAGGGGGAACTACGAGCAGTACTTC. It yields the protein CASNDRGNYEQYF.

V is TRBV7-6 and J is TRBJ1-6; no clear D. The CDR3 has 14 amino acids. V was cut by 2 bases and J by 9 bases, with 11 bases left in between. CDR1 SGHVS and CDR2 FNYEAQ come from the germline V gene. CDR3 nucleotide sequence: TGTGCCAGCAGCTTAACGAAATACAGTTCACCCCTCCACTTT. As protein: CASSLTKYSSPLHF.

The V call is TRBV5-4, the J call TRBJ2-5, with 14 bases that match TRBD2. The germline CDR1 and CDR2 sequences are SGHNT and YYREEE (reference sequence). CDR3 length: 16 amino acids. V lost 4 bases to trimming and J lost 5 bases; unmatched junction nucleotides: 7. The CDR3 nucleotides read TGTGCCAGCAGCGTCGGACTAGCGGGAGGAAGGGAGACCCAGTACTTC. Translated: CASSVGLAGGRETQYF.

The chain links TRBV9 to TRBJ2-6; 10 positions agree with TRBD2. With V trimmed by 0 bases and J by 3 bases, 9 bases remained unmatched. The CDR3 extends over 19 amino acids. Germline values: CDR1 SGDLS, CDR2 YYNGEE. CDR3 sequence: CASSVAWSGGALGANVLTF. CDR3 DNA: TGTGCCAGCAGCGTAGCTTGGAGCGGGGGGGCCCTTGGGGCCAACGTCCTGACTTTC.

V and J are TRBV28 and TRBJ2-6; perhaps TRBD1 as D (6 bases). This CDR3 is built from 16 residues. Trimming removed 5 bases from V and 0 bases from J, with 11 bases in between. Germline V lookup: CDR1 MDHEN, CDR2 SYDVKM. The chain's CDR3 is CASSLWTVSGANVLTF. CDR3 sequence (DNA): TGTGCCAGCAGTCTCTGGACAGTCTCTGGGGCCAACGTCCTGACTTTC.

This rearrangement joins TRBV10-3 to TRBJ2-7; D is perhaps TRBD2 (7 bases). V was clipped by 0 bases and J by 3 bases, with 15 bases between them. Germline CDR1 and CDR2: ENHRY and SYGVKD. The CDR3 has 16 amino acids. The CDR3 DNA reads TGTGCCATCAGTGAGTCGGTAGGGGGGGCGGACTACGAGCAGTACTTC. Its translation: CAISESVGGADYEQYF.